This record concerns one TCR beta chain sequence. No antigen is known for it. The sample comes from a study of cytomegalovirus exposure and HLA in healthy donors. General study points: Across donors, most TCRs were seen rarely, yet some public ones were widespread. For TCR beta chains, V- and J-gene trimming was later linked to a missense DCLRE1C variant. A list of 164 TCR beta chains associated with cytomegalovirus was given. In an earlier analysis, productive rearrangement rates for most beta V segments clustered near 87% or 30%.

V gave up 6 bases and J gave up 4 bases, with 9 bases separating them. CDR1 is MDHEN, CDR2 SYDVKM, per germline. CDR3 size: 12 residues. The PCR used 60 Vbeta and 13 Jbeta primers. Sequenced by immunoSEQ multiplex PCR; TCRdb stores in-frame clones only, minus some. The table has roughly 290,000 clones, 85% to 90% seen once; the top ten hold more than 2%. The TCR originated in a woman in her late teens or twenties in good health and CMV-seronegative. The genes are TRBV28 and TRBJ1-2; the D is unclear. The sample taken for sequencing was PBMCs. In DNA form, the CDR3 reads TGTGCCAGCAGCGCTGAGGGCTATGGCTACACCTTC. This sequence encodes CASSAEGYGYTF.